This T cell receptor beta chain was sequenced during a study of cytomegalovirus exposure and HLA in healthy donors. Study information: The Caucasian-associated ancestry cluster contained about four fifths of the 300 to 450 genotyped donors.

Details on this clone: The antigen remains unidentified.

This PCR relied on a set of 60 Vbeta primers and 13 Jbeta primers. In the original processing: About 80 million unique TCR beta chains, roughly 11 million of them shared, were counted by a later analysis. TCRdb keeps only in-frame clones here, not all; method: immunoSEQ multiplex PCR. Clonal size and the V and J genes are those of that table, whereas D and trimming came from the DNA. The data show some 170,000 clones, about 80% seen once. Study outcomes and limitations: Within an earlier analysis, most TCR beta V segments proved productive either about 90% or about 30% of the time. In a later analysis, several top co-occurrence clusters appeared linked to parvovirus B19, influenza, CMV and Epstein-Barr virus.

The CDR3 is made up of 15 amino acids. The trim removed 4 bases at V and 4 bases at J, leaving 5 bases unmatched. CDR1 and CDR2 (germline): SNHLY, FYNNEI. Sample: PBMCs. This TCR came from a woman younger than 45 in good health and CMV-seronegative. This chain connects TRBV2 to TRBJ1-3; the match to TRBD1 covers 9 bases. The CDR3 reads CASSGGQGLGNTIYF. CDR3 coding DNA: TGTGCCAGCAGTGGGGGACAGGGCCTCGGAAACACCATATATTTT.